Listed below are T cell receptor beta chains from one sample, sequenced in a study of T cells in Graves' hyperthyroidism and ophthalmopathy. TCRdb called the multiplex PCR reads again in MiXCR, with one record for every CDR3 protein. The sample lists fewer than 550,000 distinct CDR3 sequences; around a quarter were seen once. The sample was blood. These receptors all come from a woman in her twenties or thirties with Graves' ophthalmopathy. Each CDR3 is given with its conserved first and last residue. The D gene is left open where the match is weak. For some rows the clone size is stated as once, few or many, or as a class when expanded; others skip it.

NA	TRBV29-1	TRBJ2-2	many	TGCAGCGCTCACACCGGGATACGGAACACCGGGGAGCTGTTTTTT	CSAHTGIRNTGELFF
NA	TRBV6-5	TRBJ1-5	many	TGTGCCAGCAAAGCGGGGACAACGAAAAATCAGCCCCAGCATTTT	CASKAGTTKNQPQHF
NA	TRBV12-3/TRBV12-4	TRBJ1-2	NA	TGTGCCAGCAGACCGTCCCGGGACACGCTTGGCTACACCTTC	CASRPSRDTLGYTF
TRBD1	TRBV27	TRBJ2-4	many	TGTGCCAGCAGTTTATCGGGACAGGGGGCCGTTTTAGCCAAAAACATTCAGTACTTC	CASSLSGQGAVLAKNIQYF
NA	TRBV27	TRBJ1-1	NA	TGTGCCAGCAGCCATGAGCAGGGGAGCACTGAAGCTTTCTTT	CASSHEQGSTEAFF
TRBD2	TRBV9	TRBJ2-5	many	TGTGCCAGCAGCGTAGTCCCCACATCTAGCGGGGGGATCAAAGAGACCCAGTACTTC	CASSVVPTSSGGIKETQYF
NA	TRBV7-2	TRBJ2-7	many	TGTGCCAGCAGCTCCTTAGACAGAGACGGGCAGTACTTC	CASSSLDRDGQYF
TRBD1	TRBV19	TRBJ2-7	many	TGTGCCAGTAGTCTCCGGACAGGGAACCTCTACGAGCAGTACTTC	CASSLRTGNLYEQYF
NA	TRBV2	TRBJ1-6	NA	TGTGCCAGCAGTGCAGAGACTTCACCCCTCCACTTT	CASSAETSPLHF
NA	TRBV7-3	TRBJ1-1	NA	TGTGCCAGCAGCTTCTTCTCGAACACTGAAGCTTTCTTT	CASSFFSNTEAFF
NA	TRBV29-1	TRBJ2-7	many	TGCAGCGTTGATCTAGCAGGGGCCTACGAGCAGTACTTC	CSVDLAGAYEQYF
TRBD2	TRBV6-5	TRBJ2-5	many	TGTGCCAGCAGCTCCGGACTAGCGGGGGGGCCAGAGACCCAGTACTTC	CASSSGLAGGPETQYF
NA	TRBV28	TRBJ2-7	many	TGTGCCAGCAGTCGACAACTCTACGAGCAGTACTTC	CASSRQLYEQYF
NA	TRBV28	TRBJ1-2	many	TGTGCCAGCAGTTGGGGTGGGGCGAAGGGCTACACCTTC	CASSWGGAKGYTF
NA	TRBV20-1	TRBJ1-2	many	TGCAGTGCTAGGAGTACCGGAACCTTGGCCTATGGCTACACCTTC	CSARSTGTLAYGYTF
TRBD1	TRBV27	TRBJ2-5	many	TGTGCCAGCAGTTACCGGGACAGACAAGAGACCCAGTACTTC	CASSYRDRQETQYF
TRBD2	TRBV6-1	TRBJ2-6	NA	TGTGCCAGCAGACCCTGGGGGGGAGACTCTGGGGCCAACGTCCTGACTTTC	CASRPWGGDSGANVLTF
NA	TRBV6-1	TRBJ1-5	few	TGTGCCAGCAGTGTTTACGTGAGACAGCATAGCAATCAGCCCCAGCATTTT	CASSVYVRQHSNQPQHF
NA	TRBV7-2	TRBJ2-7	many	TGTGCCAGCAGCTTACCCCTGACGTTACCGTACGAGCAGTACTTC	CASSLPLTLPYEQYF
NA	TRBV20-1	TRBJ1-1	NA	TGCAGTGCTAGAGATTCCACCCAGGGGCGGAACACTGAAGCTTTCTTT	CSARDSTQGRNTEAFF
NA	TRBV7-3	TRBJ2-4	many	TGTGCCAGCAGCTCCCGGGGGTCCCCTAAAAACATTCAGTACTTC	CASSSRGSPKNIQYF
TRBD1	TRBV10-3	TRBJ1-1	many	TGTGCCACGGGACAGGTCGGGACTGAAGCTTTCTTT	CATGQVGTEAFF
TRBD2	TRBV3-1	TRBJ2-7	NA	TGTGCCAGCAGCCTGAGGACTAGCGGGGGTTACGAGCAGTACTTC	CASSLRTSGGYEQYF
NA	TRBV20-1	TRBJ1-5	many	TGCAGTGCAACGACGCAACAGGGATCCAGTCAACCCCAGCATTTT	CSATTQQGSSQPQHF
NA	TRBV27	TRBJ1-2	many	TGTGCCAGCAGTCAAAACTACGCCGGTAACTATGGCTACACCTTC	CASSQNYAGNYGYTF
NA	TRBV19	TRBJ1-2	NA	TGTGCCAGTAGTTCGTACCGGGACTCCTATGGTTACACCTTC	CASSSYRDSYGYTF
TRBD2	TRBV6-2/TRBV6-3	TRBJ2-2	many	TGTGCCAGCAGGCGATCCCTAGCGGGGGGCCTCACCGGGGAGCTGTTTTTT	CASRRSLAGGLTGELFF
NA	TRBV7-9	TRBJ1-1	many	TGTGCCAGCAGCTTAGGGGGGGCCTTGAACACTGAAGCTTTCTTT	CASSLGGALNTEAFF
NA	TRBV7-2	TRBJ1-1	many	TGTGCCAGCAGCTCAGCGGGCCCCTGGGCTGAAGCTTTCTTT	CASSSAGPWAEAFF
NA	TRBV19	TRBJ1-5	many	TGTGCCAGTAGTCTACTACGCCAGCCCCAGCATTTT	CASSLLRQPQHF
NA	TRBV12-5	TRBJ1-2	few	TGTGCTAGTGGCCCACGGGGGGCCCGGGGACATGGCTACACCTTC	CASGPRGARGHGYTF
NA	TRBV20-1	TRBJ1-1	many	TGCAGTGCCCCTCCGTTCAGTAGCACTGAAGCTTTCTTT	CSAPPFSSTEAFF
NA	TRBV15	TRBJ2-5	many	TGTGCCACCAGCAGTACAGGGGAGACCCAGTACTTC	CATSSTGETQYF
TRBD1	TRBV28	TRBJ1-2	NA	TGTGCCAGCAGGCGGACAGGGGGCCGTGGCTATGGCTGCACCTTC	CASRRTGGRGYGCTF
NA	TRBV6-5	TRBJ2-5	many	TGTGCCAGCAGTTACTCGATTACCGGGACAGAGACCCAGTACTTC	CASSYSITGTETQYF
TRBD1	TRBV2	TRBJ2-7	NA	TGTGCCAGCAGTGTAATGGGACAGGGCGAGCAGTACTTC	CASSVMGQGEQYF
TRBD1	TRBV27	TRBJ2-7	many	TGTGCCAGCAGTTTAGCTTGGACAGGGGCCTACGAGCAGTACTTC	CASSLAWTGAYEQYF
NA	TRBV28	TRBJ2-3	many	TGTGCCAGCAGTTTAAAGACCTTCACAGATACGCAGTATTTT	CASSLKTFTDTQYF
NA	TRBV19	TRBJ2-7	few	TGTGCCAGTAGCCCAACAGAGAGGCTGAGCTCCTACGAGCAGTACTTC	CASSPTERLSSYEQYF
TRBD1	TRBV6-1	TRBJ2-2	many	TGTGCCAGCAGCGAACTTGACAGGGAAACCGGGGAGCTGTTTTTT	CASSELDRETGELFF
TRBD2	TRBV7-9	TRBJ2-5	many	TGTGCCAGCAGCGTCCTACTAGCGGGGGGGAAAGAGACCCAGTACTTC	CASSVLLAGGKETQYF
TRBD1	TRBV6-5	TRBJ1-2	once	TGTGCCAGCAGTTACACAGGGGCTAACTATGGCTACACCTTC	CASSYTGANYGYTF
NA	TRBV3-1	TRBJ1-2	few	TGTGCCAGCAGCCAAGATTCGGGAGGGGGAATGGACTATGGCTACACCTTC	CASSQDSGGGMDYGYTF
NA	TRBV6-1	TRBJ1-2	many	TGTGCCAGCAGTGAAACAGACTATGGCTACACCTTC	CASSETDYGYTF
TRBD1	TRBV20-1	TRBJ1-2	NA	TGCAGTGCTAGGGATATTAACAGGGGTTTAGGCTATGGCTACACCTTC	CSARDINRGLGYGYTF
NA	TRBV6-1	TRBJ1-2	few	TGTGCCAGCAGTGAAGTTCAGCTAAGCGGCTACACCTTC	CASSEVQLSGYTF
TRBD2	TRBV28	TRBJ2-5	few	TGTGCCAGCAGTCGTCTAGCGGTCCAAGAGACCCAGGACTTC	CASSRLAVQETQDF
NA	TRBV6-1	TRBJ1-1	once	TGTGCCAGCAGTGAAGCGCTAGGGGGGGGCACTGAAGCTTTCTTT	CASSEALGGGTEAFF
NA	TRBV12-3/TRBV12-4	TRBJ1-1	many	TGTGCCAGCAGCCAAGTCAGCAGTGTCTCAGCTTTCTTT	CASSQVSSVSAFF
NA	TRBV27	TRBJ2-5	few	TGTGCCACCCGGACTAACCAAGAGACCCAGTACTTC	CATRTNQETQYF
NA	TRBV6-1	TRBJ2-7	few	TGTGCCATCCGTAGGGGGAGCTCCTACGAGCAGTACTTC	CAIRRGSSYEQYF
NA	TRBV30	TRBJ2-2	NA	TGTGCCTGGAGACGAGGAAACACCGGGGAGCTGTTTTTT	CAWRRGNTGELFF
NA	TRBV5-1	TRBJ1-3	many	TGCGCCAGCAGCTTGGTCCCAGGGACGGACACCATATATTTT	CASSLVPGTDTIYF
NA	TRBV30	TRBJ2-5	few	TGTGCCTGGAGTGTAGGGGTTTGGGGGGTCCGGGAGACCCAGTACTTC	CAWSVGVWGVRETQYF
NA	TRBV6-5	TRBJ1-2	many	TGTGCCAACCGCGCAGAGGGGAGGGTTGATGGCTACACCTTC	CANRAEGRVDGYTF